Below are 14 T cell receptor beta chains sequenced from a single sample in a study of glioma-infiltrating T cells after dendritic cell vaccination. Time point meaning: after dendritic cell vaccination, including at tumor progression/relapse. Some clones are missing from TCRdb's copy, which holds only in-frame ones; the method was immunoSEQ multiplex PCR. Of almost 90,000 clones listed, about four fifths are singletons. This material consisted of blood, taken after dendritic cell vaccination. Receptor source: a human donor with glioblastoma.

The chain joins TRBV4-2 to TRBJ1-1, with D possibly being TRBD1 (5 bases). V lost 0 bases to trimming and J lost 7 bases, with 12 bases between them. This CDR3 has 14 residues. The germline V gene has CDR1 LGHNA and CDR2 YNFKEQ. CDR3: CASSQDRETLEAFF. The CDR3 DNA reads TGTGCCAGCAGCCAAGACAGGGAAACCCTTGAAGCTTTCTTT.

J is TRBJ2-1 and V is TRBV4-1; 12 nucleotides align to TRBD2. Germline lookup yields CDR1 MGHRA and CDR2 YSYEKL. The CDR3 contains 16 residues. The trim removed 1 base at V and 12 bases at J, leaving 10 bases unmatched. CDR3 region: CASSQASTSGGRAQFF. The CDR3 bases are TGCGCCAGCAGCCAAGCTTCGACTAGCGGGGGTCGTGCGCAGTTCTTC.

The chain is built from TRBV2 and TRBJ2-5; D is unresolved. The V end lost 5 bases, the J end lost 1 base, and 5 bases lay between the germline ends. Germline CDR1 is SNHLY and CDR2 is FYNNEI. This CDR3 comprises 12 residues. The CDR3 protein is CASSTFQETQYF. The CDR3 nucleotides are TGTGCCAGCAGTACATTCCAAGAGACCCAGTACTTC. The full variable domain, in which reference TRBV2 and TRBJ2-5 provide the parts outside the CDR3, is EPEVTQTPSHQVTQMGQEVILRCVPISNHLYFYWYRQILGQKVEFLVSFYNNEISEKSEIFDDQFSVERPDGSNFTLKIRSTKLEDSAMYFCASSTFQETQYFGPGTRLLVL.

The chain uses TRBV7-3 and TRBJ1-2, with TRBD1 matching over 8 bases. Germline CDR1 SGHTA, CDR2 FQGTGA. CDR3 length: 15 amino acids. V lost 4 bases to trimming and J lost 6 bases; unmatched junction nucleotides: 10. CDR3 DNA: TGTGCCAGCAGCTCCGCCGGGACAGGATCGAATGGCTACACCTTC. Residues: CASSSAGTGSNGYTF.

This clone was counted a few times. This rearrangement joins TRBV6-6 to TRBJ1-1, with D maybe TRBD1 (5 bases). V lost 7 bases and J 3 bases, leaving 15 bases between the germline ends. CDR1 and CDR2 (germline): MNHNY, SVGAGI (reference sequence). The CDR3 has 14 amino acids. The CDR3 here is CASTPPGGDTEAFF. The CDR3 DNA sequence: TGTGCCAGCACCCCCCCGGGGGGAGACACTGAAGCTTTCTTT.

V is TRBV19 and J is TRBJ2-7; 8 nucleotides agree with TRBD1. The CDR3 has 15 amino acids. Germline CDR1 LNHDA, CDR2 SQIVND (reference sequence). Losses at the gene ends were 3 bases for V and 1 base for J; bases not matched to a gene: 5. DNA of the CDR3: TGTGCCAGTAGTATCGGGACAGGAAAGTCCTACGAGCAGTACTTC. Translating it yields CASSIGTGKSYEQYF.

The chain links TRBV5-6 to TRBJ2-2, with 10 positions matching TRBD2. With 4 bases clipped from V and 5 bases from J, the junction kept 8 bases outside the gene matches. From germline, CDR1 is SGHDT and CDR2 YYEEEE. CDR3 length equals 16 residues. The DNA for the CDR3 is TGTGCCAGCAGCCTGGTACTACTAGCGGGGACCGGGGAGCTGTTTTTT. This gives the protein CASSLVLLAGTGELFF.

The gene calls are TRBV19 and TRBJ2-1; TRBD2 matches at 14 bases. The length of the CDR3 is 15 residues. CDR1 LNHDA and CDR2 SQIVND come from the germline V gene (reference sequence). The J segment lost 8 bases and the V segment lost 4 bases, leaving 4 bases of the junction unmatched. The CDR3 region has the DNA TGTGCCAGTAGTACGACTAGCGGGGGGGCCTATGAGCAGTTCTTC. It translates to CASSTTSGGAYEQFF. Based on the CDR3 plus reference TRBV19 and TRBJ2-1, the full variable domain is DGGITQSPKYLFRKEGQNVTLSCEQNLNHDAMYWYRQDPGQGLRLIYYSQIVNDFQKGDIAEGYSVSREKKESFPLTVTSAQKNPTAFYLCASSTTSGGAYEQFFGPGTRLTVL.

The rearrangement joins TRBV5-1 to TRBJ2-3, with TRBD1 as a possible D gene (5 bases). Germline values: CDR1 SGHRS, CDR2 YFSETQ. The ends were cut back, 2 bases at V and 5 bases at J, with 12 bases in the middle. The CDR3 length is 14 residues. This CDR3 reads CASSFAATEDTQYF. The CDR3 nucleotides read TGCGCCAGCAGCTTCGCAGCGACAGAAGATACGCAGTATTTT.

The CDR3 DNA follows: TGTGCCAGTAGTTCACAGGGGGTGAACACTGAAGCTTTCTTT. Translating it yields CASSSQGVNTEAFF. The rearrangement links TRBV19 to TRBJ1-1; 8 bases are shared with TRBD1. Germline assignment: CDR1 LNHDA and CDR2 SQIVND (reference sequence). The CDR3 covers 14 residues. The V and J ends lost 5 bases and 0 bases, in that order; junction bases with no gene match: 2.

CDR3 amino acids: CASRHRQGGETQYF. In DNA, the CDR3 is TGTGCCAGCAGACACAGACAGGGGGGAGAGACCCAGTACTTC. The chain has TRBV27 and TRBJ2-5, with 9 nucleotides matching TRBD1. The CDR3 is 14 amino acids. V lost 6 bases, J lost 4 bases, and 6 bases stayed unmatched. Germline CDR1 MNHEY, CDR2 SMNVEV (reference sequence).

The chain couples TRBV15 to TRBJ1-2, with a possible D match to TRBD1 (5 bases). This CDR3 region has 16 residues. The germline V and J ends were trimmed by 3 bases and 2 bases, with 16 bases remaining between them. In germline, CDR1 is LNHNV, CDR2 YYDKDF (reference sequence). In DNA, the CDR3 is TGTGCCACCAGCAGGTCGAAACAGGTCGGGAACTATGGCTACACCTTC. Residues: CATSRSKQVGNYGYTF.

CDR3: CASSTGTGVPGANVLTF. The CDR3 DNA is TGTGCCAGCAGCACAGGTACGGGAGTCCCTGGGGCCAACGTCCTGACTTTC. The rearrangement joins TRBV14 to TRBJ2-6; possible D gene TRBD2, 6 bases. The CDR3 sequence is 17 residues long. V was pared by 5 bases and J by 2 bases, with 16 bases between. Germline V gene data show CDR1 as SGHDN and CDR2 as FVKESK.

V is TRBV9 and J is TRBJ1-1; a weak D match, TRBD1 (5 bases). V was shortened by 3 bases and J by 7 bases, with 19 bases between the two germline ends. This CDR3 has 15 residues. The germline V gene encodes CDR1 SGDLS and CDR2 YYNGEE. The CDR3 spells CASSDPPGGEGEAFF. In nucleotides, the CDR3 is TGTGCCAGCAGCGATCCCCCGGGGGGGGAAGGTGAAGCTTTCTTT.